The next 12 T cell receptor beta chains were all read from a single sample in a study of T cell changes during pregnancy in multiple sclerosis. The table came from immunoSEQ multiplex PCR; TCRdb's copy has only in-frame clones and leaves some out. Among some 70,000 clones listed, around nine tenths were seen once. The material sequenced was peripheral blood, taken in the second trimester of pregnancy. These TCRs come from a female donor in good health, enrolled as a control in a pregnancy study.

This chain joins TRBV27 and TRBJ1-2; no firm D call. Germline lookup yields CDR1 MNHEY and CDR2 SMNVEV (reference sequence). V lost 0 bases and J lost 3, with 5 bases in between. This CDR3 has 13 amino acids. CDR3 in amino acids: CASSLSAYYGYTF. For the CDR3, the DNA is TGTGCCAGCAGTTTATCGGCCTACTATGGCTACACCTTC.

V is TRBV29-1 and J is TRBJ1-1; a possible D gene is TRBD1 (5 bases). Trimming took off 6 bases at V and 7 bases at J, with 15 bases between the two ends. In germline, CDR1 is SQVTM, CDR2 ANQGSEA. This CDR3 is 12 amino acids long. The CDR3 DNA sequence: TGCAGCGTGGGGGAGGGCCCCGGTGAAGCTTTCTTT. The encoded protein is CSVGEGPGEAFF.

This chain links TRBV7-8 with TRBJ2-1; 7 bases are shared with TRBD1. J gave up 10 bases and V 5 bases, and 11 bases lay outside the gene matches. This CDR3 has 14 residues. Germline CDR1 SGHVS, CDR2 FQNEAQ. The CDR3 DNA reads TGTGCCAGCAGCCTAGATTTTTTGGGACAGGAGCAGTTCTTC. Protein: CASSLDFLGQEQFF.

The chain employs TRBV4-2 and TRBJ2-6; unclear D gene. V was trimmed by 1 base and J by 2 bases, leaving 18 bases between them. CDR3 length equals 19 residues. Germline V gene data show CDR1 as LGHNA and CDR2 as YNFKEQ. The CDR3 spells CASSQVARTVFTGANVLTF. CDR3 in DNA: TGTGCCAGCAGCCAAGTGGCCCGCACAGTCTTTACTGGGGCCAACGTCCTGACTTTC.

The gene calls are TRBV5-1 and TRBJ2-5, with a tentative D call TRBD1 (6 bases). The CDR3 consists of 13 residues. Trimming pared 1 base from V and 4 bases from J, leaving 8 bases between. Germline V gene data show CDR1 as SGHRS and CDR2 as YFSETQ. This CDR3 reads CASSLLGAETQYF. The CDR3 coding sequence is TGCGCCAGCAGCTTGTTGGGGGCAGAGACCCAGTACTTC.

The table lists this clone with a count of one. This chain links TRBV7-3 with TRBJ1-2, with D maybe TRBD1 (5 bases). Trimming took off 3 bases at V and 4 bases at J, with 9 bases between the two ends. There are 13 residues in the CDR3. Per germline, CDR1 SGHTA and CDR2 FQGTGA. CDR3: CASSFGGGYGYTF. The CDR3 region has the DNA TGTGCCAGCAGCTTCGGGGGAGGCTATGGCTACACCTTC.

V and J are TRBV27 and TRBJ1-1, with 10 bases identical to TRBD1. The germline V gene encodes CDR1 MNHEY and CDR2 SMNVEV (reference sequence). J gave up 4 bases and V 5 bases, and 4 bases lay outside the gene matches. The CDR3 totals 14 residues. The CDR3 DNA is TGTGCCAGCAGTCCCGGGACAGGGGTCACTGAAGCTTTCTTT. Its translation: CASSPGTGVTEAFF.

V gene TRBV5-1 combines with J gene TRBJ1-3; D unresolved. The CDR3 is 13 amino acids. Germline CDR1 reads SGHRS; CDR2 reads YFSETQ. Trimming cost V 7 bases and J 1 base, with 9 bases left between them. Here the CDR3 DNA reads TGCGCCAGCCAGATACAGTCTGGAAACACCATATATTTT. It encodes CASQIQSGNTIYF.

The CDR3 DNA follows: TGTGCCAGTAGTAACGGGGGGACAGGTTATGGCTACACCTTC. It specifies CASSNGGTGYGYTF. The rearrangement joins TRBV19 to TRBJ1-2; 8 bases line up with TRBD1. Germline lookup yields CDR1 LNHDA and CDR2 SQIVND (reference sequence). V was clipped by 4 bases and J by 5 bases; unmatched bases: 6. The CDR3 runs 14 residues.

The chain employs TRBV5-1 and TRBJ1-6, with 7 nucleotides matching TRBD1. Trimming at V came to 7 bases and at J to 7 bases, leaving 11 bases not matched to a gene. The CDR3 runs 15 residues. Germline assignment: CDR1 SGHRS and CDR2 YFSETQ. The CDR3 DNA reads TGCGCCAGCGGGAGAGGGGACAGCACAAATTCACCCCTCCACTTT. Protein: CASGRGDSTNSPLHF.

CDR3 sequence: CASSTLVTYNEQFF. CDR3 sequence (DNA): TGTGCCAGCAGCACACTAGTAACTTACAATGAGCAGTTCTTC. The V and J genes are TRBV14 and TRBJ2-1; possible D gene TRBD2, 5 bases. This CDR3 is built from 14 residues. Germline V gene lookup returns CDR1 SGHDN and CDR2 FVKESK. V was pared by 5 bases and J by 4 bases, with 12 bases between.

The chain couples TRBV30 to TRBJ1-1; 10 positions agree with TRBD1. The CDR3 spans 12 residues. Germline V gene lookup returns CDR1 GTSNPN and CDR2 SVGIG (reference sequence). V shed 3 bases, J shed 11 bases, and the junction held 6 bases outside the gene matches. CDR3 in DNA: TGTGCCTGGAGGGAGGACAGGGGGGGGGCTTTCTTT. Translated, it gives CAWREDRGGAFF.